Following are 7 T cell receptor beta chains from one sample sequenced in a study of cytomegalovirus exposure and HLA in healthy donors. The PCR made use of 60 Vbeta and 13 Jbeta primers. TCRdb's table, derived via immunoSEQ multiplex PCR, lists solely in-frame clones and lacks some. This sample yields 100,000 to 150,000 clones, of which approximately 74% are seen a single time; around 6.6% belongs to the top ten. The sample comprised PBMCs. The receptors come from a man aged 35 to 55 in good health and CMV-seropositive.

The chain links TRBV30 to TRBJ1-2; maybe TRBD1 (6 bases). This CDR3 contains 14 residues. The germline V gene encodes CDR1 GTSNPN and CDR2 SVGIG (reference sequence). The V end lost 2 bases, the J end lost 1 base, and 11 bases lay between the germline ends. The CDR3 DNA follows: TGTGCCTGGAGTAGGACAGACGGTAACTATGGCTACACCTTC. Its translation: CAWSRTDGNYGYTF.

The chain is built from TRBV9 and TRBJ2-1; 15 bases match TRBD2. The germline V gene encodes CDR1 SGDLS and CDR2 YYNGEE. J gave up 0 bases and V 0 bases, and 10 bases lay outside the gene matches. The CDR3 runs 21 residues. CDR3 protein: CASSVAKPGLAGGFSYNEQFF. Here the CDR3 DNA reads TGTGCCAGCAGCGTAGCAAAACCGGGACTAGCGGGAGGCTTCTCCTACAATGAGCAGTTCTTC.

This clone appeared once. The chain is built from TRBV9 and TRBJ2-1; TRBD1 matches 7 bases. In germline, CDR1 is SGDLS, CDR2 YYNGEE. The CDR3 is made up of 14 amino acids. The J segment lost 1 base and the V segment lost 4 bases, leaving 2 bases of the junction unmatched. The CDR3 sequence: CASSTTGSYNEQFF. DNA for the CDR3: TGTGCCAGCAGCACGACAGGGTCCTACAATGAGCAGTTCTTC.

The CDR3 loop is CASSPLTSGDPYEQYF. CDR3 in DNA: TGTGCCAGCAGTCCCCTAACTAGCGGGGATCCCTACGAGCAGTACTTC. This sequence joins TRBV28 and TRBJ2-7, with 10 bases fitting TRBD2. CDR1 and CDR2 from the germline V gene are MDHEN and SYDVKM. CDR3 length: 16 residues. J was trimmed by 2 bases and V by 5 bases; bases with no gene match: 9.

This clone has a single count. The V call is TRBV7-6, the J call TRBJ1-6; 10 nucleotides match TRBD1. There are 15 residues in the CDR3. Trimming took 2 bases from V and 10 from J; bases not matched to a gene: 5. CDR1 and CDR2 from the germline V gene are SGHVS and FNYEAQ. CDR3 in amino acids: CASSLNPGQGSPLHF. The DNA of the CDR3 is TGTGCCAGCAGCTTAAATCCGGGACAGGGGTCACCCCTCCACTTT.

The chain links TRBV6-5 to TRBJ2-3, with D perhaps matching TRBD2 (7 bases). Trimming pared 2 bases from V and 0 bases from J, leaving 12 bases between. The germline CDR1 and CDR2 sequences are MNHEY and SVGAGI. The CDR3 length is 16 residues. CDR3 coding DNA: TGTGCCAGCAGTTACCGGGGGGACACTAGCACAGATACGCAGTATTTT. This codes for CASSYRGDTSTDTQYF.

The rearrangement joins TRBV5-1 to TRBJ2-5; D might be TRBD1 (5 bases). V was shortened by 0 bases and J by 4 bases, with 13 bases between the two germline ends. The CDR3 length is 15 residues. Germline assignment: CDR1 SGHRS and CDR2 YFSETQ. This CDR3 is CASSLDGRVGETQYF. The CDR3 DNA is TGCGCCAGCAGCTTGGATGGCAGGGTAGGAGAGACCCAGTACTTC.